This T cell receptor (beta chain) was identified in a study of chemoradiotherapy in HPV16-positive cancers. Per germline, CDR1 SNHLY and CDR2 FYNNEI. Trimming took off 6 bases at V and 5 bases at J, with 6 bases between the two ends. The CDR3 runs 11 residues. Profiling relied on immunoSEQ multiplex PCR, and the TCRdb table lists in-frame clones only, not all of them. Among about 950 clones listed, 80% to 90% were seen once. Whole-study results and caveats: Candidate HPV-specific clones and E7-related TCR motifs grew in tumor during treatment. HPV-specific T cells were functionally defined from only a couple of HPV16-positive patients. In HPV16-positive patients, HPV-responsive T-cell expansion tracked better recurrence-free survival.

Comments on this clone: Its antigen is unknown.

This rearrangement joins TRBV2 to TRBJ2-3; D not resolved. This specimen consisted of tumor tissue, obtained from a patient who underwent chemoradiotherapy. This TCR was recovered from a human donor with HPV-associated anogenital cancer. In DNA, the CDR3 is TGTGCCAGCAGGGGCGGAGATACGCAGTATTTT. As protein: CASRGGDTQYF.